The 13 T cell receptor beta chains given below trace back to one sample, sequenced in a study of T-cell reconstitution after alpha-beta-depleted transplantation in children. Preparation of the TCRbeta library used unique molecular identifiers. TCRdb reanalysed the PCR reads using MiXCR and keeps one entry per CDR3 protein. The sample records approximately 640,000 distinct CDR3 sequences, around a sixth being singletons. The source material was PBMCs from the stem cell graft donor, sampled from the stem cell graft. Receptors were obtained from a human donor who donated a stem cell graft to a child with acute myeloid leukemia.

The chain is built from TRBV12-3 or TRBV12-4 and TRBJ1-1; TRBD1 is a possible D gene (6 bases). This CDR3 is 14 amino acids long. Trimming removed 5 bases from V and 6 bases from J, with 16 bases in between. The CDR3 coding sequence is TGTGCCAGCAGTCCGGGGCCAGGGGTCCCTGAAGCTTTCTTT. Protein product: CASSPGPGVPEAFF.

This clonotype was picked up many times. The gene calls are TRBV10-3 and TRBJ1-1, with TRBD1 matching over 7 bases. The trim removed 5 bases at V and 5 bases at J, leaving 8 bases unmatched. This CDR3 has 14 amino acids. Germline CDR1 reads ENHRY; CDR2 reads SYGVKD. DNA of the CDR3: TGTGCCATCAGTTCAGGGGGTGGAGGGACTGAAGCTTTCTTT. Translation gives CAISSGGGGTEAFF.

This clonotype has a count of ten or more. The rearrangement uses TRBV20-1 and TRBJ1-1, with 11 bases matching TRBD1. Per the germline V gene, CDR1 is DFQATT and CDR2 is SNEGSKA (reference sequence). J was trimmed by 6 bases and V by 0 bases; bases with no gene match: 9. This CDR3 has 16 residues. The CDR3 DNA sequence: TGCAGTGCTAGAGATGGTGGGACAGGGGGAGGCGCTGAAGCTTTCTTT. Protein sequence: CSARDGGTGGGAEAFF.

The sample holds a few counts of this clonotype. J is TRBJ1-2 and V is TRBV5-5; weak D call: TRBD1 (5 bases). Germline CDR1 SGHKS, CDR2 YYEKEE (reference sequence). The CDR3 extends over 16 amino acids. Trimming stripped 4 bases from V and 1 base from J, with 17 bases between. The CDR3 region is CASSPTDRSFNYGYTF. The CDR3 DNA is TGTGCCAGCAGCCCCACTGACAGATCCTTTAACTATGGCTACACCTTC.

This clonotype was counted a few times. The chain carries TRBV10-3 and TRBJ2-7; no reliable D call. V lost 11 bases to trimming and J lost 0 bases, with 20 bases between them. CDR3 length equals 15 residues. Germline V lookup: CDR1 ENHRY, CDR2 SYGVKD. The CDR3: CAFLGRFRSSYEQYV. The CDR3 nucleotides are TGTGCCTTCCTCGGGCGGTTCCGGAGCTCCTACGAGCAGTACGTC.

CDR3: CAANAGHSYEQYF. In DNA, the CDR3 is TGTGCCGCAAATGCGGGACATTCCTACGAGCAGTACTTC. This chain joins TRBV7-9 and TRBJ2-7; D assignment may be TRBD1 or TRBD2 (6 bases each). This CDR3 is 13 amino acids long. CDR1 is SEHNR, CDR2 FQNEAQ, per germline (reference sequence). V dropped 11 bases and J dropped 1 base, with 15 bases sitting between them.

The V and J genes are TRBV20-1 and TRBJ2-1, with 8 bases fitting TRBD1. Germline-derived CDR1 and CDR2 are DFQATT and SNEGSKA (reference sequence). This CDR3 region has 16 residues. J was trimmed by 5 bases and V by 5 bases; bases with no gene match: 14. The CDR3 protein is CSAPNVRDRYDNEQFF. Here the CDR3 DNA reads TGCAGTGCTCCGAATGTCCGGGACAGGTACGACAATGAGCAGTTCTTC.

The CDR3 loop is CASSHDRIAYEQYF. CDR3 nucleotide sequence: TGTGCCAGCTCCCATGACAGGATCGCCTACGAGCAGTACTTC. The chain combines TRBV11-2 with TRBJ2-7, with D possibly being TRBD1 (6 bases). Germline CDR1 and CDR2: SGHAT and FQNNGV. The CDR3 contains 14 residues. The V end lost 8 bases, the J end lost 2 bases, and 16 bases lay between the germline ends.

This clonotype was counted a few times. This chain joins TRBV5-1 and TRBJ1-5, with 8 positions matching TRBD1. The V segment lost 4 bases and the J segment 6 bases; nucleotides outside the gene matches: 9. The CDR3 totals 15 residues. CDR1 is SGHRS, CDR2 YFSETQ, per germline. The CDR3 here is CASSPGTGKGQPQHF. In DNA form, the CDR3 reads TGCGCCAGCAGCCCGGGGACAGGAAAGGGTCAGCCCCAGCATTTT.

In this sample, this clonotype turned up many times. V is TRBV12-3 or TRBV12-4 and J is TRBJ2-1; 8 bases are shared with TRBD2. CDR3 length: 15 residues. Trimming removed 3 bases from V and 7 bases from J; junction bases left unmatched: 8. The CDR3 sequence: CASSFGWTSLNEQFF. The CDR3 DNA reads TGTGCCAGCAGTTTTGGGTGGACTAGCCTTAATGAGCAGTTCTTC.

This clonotype occurred many times. The chain carries TRBV5-6 and TRBJ2-3, with 11 nucleotides matching TRBD2. Germline V gives CDR1 SGHDT, CDR2 YYEEEE. This CDR3 has 19 amino acids. The V and J ends lost 5 bases and 0 bases, in that order; junction bases with no gene match: 14. CDR3 sequence (DNA): TGTGCCAGCAGTCCGGGACTAGCGGAAAAAAGGGCGAGCACAGATACGCAGTATTTT. Protein product: CASSPGLAEKRASTDTQYF.

In this sample, this clonotype turned up a few times. The chain links TRBV4-3 to TRBJ2-5; D gene ambiguous. The CDR3 has 13 amino acids. Between the trimmed V and J ends, which lost 1 base and 2 bases, there was a span of 5 bases. Germline V gene data show CDR1 as LGHNA and CDR2 as YSLEER. The CDR3 DNA reads as TGCGCCAGCAGCCAAGTGTGGCAAGAGACCCAGTACTTC. Translation: CASSQVWQETQYF.

This clonotype was observed at least ten times. This sequence joins TRBV4-2 and TRBJ1-6; unclear D gene. V shed 1 base and J shed 3 bases, with 10 bases lying between them. CDR1 is LGHNA, CDR2 YNFKEQ, per germline. This CDR3 is built from 16 residues. The CDR3: CASSQAWKVYNSPLHF. The CDR3 nucleotides are TGTGCCAGCAGCCAAGCATGGAAGGTCTATAATTCACCCCTCCACTTT.